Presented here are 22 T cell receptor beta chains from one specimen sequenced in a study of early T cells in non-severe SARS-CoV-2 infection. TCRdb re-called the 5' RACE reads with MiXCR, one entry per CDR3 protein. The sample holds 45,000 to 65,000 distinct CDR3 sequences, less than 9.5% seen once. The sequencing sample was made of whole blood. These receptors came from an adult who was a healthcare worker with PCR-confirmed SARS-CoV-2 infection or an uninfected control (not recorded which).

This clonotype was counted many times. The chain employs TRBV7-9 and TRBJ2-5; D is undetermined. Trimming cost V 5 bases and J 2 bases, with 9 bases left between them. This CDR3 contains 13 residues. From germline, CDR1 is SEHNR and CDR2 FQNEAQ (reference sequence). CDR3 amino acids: CASSPSIQETQYF. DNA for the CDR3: TGTGCCAGCAGCCCCAGTATACAAGAGACCCAGTACTTC.

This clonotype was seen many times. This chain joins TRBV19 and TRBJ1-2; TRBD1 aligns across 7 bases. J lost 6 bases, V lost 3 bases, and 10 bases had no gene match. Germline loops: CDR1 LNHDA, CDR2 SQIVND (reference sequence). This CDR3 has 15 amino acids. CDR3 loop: CASSISGGGADGYTF. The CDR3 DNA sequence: TGTGCCAGTAGTATTTCGGGAGGGGGCGCAGATGGCTACACCTTC.

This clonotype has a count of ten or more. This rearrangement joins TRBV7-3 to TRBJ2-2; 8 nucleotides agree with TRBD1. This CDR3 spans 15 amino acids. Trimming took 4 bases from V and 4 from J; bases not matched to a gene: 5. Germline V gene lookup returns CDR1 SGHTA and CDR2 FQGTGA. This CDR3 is CASSSGGVGTGELFF. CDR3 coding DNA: TGTGCCAGCAGCTCAGGGGGCGTAGGCACCGGGGAGCTGTTTTTT. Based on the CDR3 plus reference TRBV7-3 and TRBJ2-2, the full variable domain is GAGVSQTPSNKVTEKGKYVELRCDPISGHTALYWYRQSLGQGPEFLIYFQGTGAADDSGLPNDRFFAVRPEGSVSTLKIQRTERGDSAVYLCASSSGGVGTGELFFGEGSRLTVL.

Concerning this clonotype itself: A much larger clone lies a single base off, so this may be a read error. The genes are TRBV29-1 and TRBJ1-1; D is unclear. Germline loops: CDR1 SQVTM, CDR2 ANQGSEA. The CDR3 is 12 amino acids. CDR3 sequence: CSVLRTNPEAFF. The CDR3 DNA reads TGCAGCGTTCTACGGACGAACCCTGAAGCTTTCTTT.

The CDR3 DNA reads as TGTGCCAGCAGTCCCGACAGGGTTGGGACCGGGGAGCTGTTTTTT. Its translation is CASSPDRVGTGELFF. The chain is built from TRBV2 and TRBJ2-2, with 7 nucleotides matching TRBD1. V trimming: 5 bases; J trimming: 5 bases; junction bases outside the gene matches: 8. The CDR3 spans 15 residues. The germline gives CDR1 SNHLY, CDR2 FYNNEI.

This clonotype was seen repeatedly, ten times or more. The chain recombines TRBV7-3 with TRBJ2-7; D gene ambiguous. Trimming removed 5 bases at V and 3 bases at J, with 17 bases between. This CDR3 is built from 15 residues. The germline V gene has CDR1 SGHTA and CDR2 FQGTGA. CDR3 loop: CASSPPPDGNYEQYF. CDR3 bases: TGTGCCAGCAGCCCCCCCCCAGACGGAAACTACGAGCAGTACTTC.

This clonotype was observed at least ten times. This CDR3 reads CASSLPGQVFTDTQYF. The DNA of the CDR3 is TGTGCCAGCAGCTTACCCGGACAGGTTTTTACAGATACGCAGTATTTT. The chain combines TRBV7-9 with TRBJ2-3; 7 nucleotides align to TRBD1. Germline V CDR1 and CDR2: SEHNR, FQNEAQ (reference sequence). The CDR3 runs to 16 residues. V shed 2 bases and J 3 bases; nucleotides not matched to a gene: 8.

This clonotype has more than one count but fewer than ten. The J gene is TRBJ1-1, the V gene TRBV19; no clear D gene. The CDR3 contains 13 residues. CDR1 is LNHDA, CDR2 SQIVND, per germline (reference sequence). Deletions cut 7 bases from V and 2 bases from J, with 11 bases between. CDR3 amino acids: CASIPQANTEAFF. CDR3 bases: TGTGCCAGTATCCCCCAGGCCAACACTGAAGCTTTCTTT. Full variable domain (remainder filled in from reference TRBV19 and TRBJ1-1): DGGITQSPKYLFRKEGQNVTLSCEQNLNHDAMYWYRQDPGQGLRLIYYSQIVNDFQKGDIAEGYSVSREKKESFPLTVTSAQKNPTAFYLCASIPQANTEAFFGQGTRLTVV.

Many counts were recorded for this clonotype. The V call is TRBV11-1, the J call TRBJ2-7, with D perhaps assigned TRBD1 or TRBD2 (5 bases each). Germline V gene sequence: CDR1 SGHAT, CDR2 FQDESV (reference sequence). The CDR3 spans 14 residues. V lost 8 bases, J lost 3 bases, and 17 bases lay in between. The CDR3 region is CASSGQGVGYEQYF. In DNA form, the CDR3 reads TGTGCCAGCTCGGGGCAGGGAGTGGGCTACGAGCAGTACTTC.

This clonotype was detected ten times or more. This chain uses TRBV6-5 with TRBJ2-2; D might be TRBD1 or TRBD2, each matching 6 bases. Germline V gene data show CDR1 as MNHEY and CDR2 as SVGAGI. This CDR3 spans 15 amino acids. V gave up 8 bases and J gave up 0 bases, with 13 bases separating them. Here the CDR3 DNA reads TGTGCCAGCTCAAGGGGGGAGGCGAACACCGGGGAGCTGTTTTTT. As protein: CASSRGEANTGELFF.

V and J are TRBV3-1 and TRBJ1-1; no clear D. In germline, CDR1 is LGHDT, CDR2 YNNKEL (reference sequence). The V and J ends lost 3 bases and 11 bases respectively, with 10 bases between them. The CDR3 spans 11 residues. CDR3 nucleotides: TGTGCCAGCAGCCACACTGGACGGGCTTTCTTT. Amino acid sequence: CASSHTGRAFF.

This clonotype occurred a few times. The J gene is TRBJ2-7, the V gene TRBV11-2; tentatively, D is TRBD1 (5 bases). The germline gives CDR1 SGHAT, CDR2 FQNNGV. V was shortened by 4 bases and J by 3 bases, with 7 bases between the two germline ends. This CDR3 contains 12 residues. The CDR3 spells CASSSGNYEQYF. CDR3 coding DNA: TGTGCCAGCAGCTCAGGGAACTACGAGCAGTACTTC. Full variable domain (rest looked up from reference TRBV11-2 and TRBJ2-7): EAGVAQSPRYKIIEKRQSVAFWCNPISGHATLYWYQQILGQGPKLLIQFQNNGVVDDSQLPKDRFSAERLKGVDSTLKIQPAKLEDSAVYLCASSSGNYEQYFGPGTRLTVT.

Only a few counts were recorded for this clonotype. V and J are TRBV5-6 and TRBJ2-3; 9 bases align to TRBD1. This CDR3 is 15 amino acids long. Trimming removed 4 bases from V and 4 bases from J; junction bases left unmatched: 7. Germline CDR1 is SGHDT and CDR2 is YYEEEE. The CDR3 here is CASSRGQGNPDTQYF. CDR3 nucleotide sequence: TGTGCCAGCAGCCGCGGACAGGGGAATCCAGATACGCAGTATTTT.

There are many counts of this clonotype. The CDR3 DNA reads as TGTGCCAGCAGCGCAGGGCTTGGGAACAATGAGCAGTTCTTC. Translating it yields CASSAGLGNNEQFF. The J gene is TRBJ2-1, the V gene TRBV9; D might be TRBD1 (5 bases). Germline lookup yields CDR1 SGDLS and CDR2 YYNGEE. The CDR3 is made up of 14 amino acids. Trimming left V 3 bases short and J 5 bases short, with 12 bases between.

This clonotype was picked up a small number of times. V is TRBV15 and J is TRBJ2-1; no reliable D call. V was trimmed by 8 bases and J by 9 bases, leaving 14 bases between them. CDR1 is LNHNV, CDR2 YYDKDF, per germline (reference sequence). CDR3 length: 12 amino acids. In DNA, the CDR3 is TGTGCCACCTCCATTTCTTTGGGTGAGCAGTTCTTC. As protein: CATSISLGEQFF. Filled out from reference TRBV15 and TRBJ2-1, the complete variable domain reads DAMVIQNPRYQVTQFGKPVTLSCSQTLNHNVMYWYQQKSSQAPKLLFHYYDKDFNNEADTPDNFQSRRPNTSFCFLDIRSPGLGDTAMYLCATSISLGEQFFGPGTRLTVL.

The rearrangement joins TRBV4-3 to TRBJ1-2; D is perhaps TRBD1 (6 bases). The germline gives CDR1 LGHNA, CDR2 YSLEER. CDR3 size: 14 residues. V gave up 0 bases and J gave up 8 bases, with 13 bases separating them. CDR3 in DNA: TGCGCCAGCAGCCAAGATTTACCCGGGGGCGGCTACACCTTC. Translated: CASSQDLPGGGYTF.

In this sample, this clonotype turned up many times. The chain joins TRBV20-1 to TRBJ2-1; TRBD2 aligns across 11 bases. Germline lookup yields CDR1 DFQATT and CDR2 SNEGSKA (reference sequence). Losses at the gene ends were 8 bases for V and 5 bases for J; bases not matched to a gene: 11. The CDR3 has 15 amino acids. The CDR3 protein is CSLHTGTSGHNEQFF. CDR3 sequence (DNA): TGCAGTCTACACACAGGGACTAGCGGACACAATGAGCAGTTCTTC.

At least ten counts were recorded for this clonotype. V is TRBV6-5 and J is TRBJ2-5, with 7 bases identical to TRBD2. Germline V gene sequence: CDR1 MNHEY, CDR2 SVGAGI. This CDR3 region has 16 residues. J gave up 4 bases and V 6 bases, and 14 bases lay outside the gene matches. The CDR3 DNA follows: TGTGCCAGCAGGCGGACCCGGGACTACCCAGGAGAGACCCAGTACTTC. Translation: CASRRTRDYPGETQYF.

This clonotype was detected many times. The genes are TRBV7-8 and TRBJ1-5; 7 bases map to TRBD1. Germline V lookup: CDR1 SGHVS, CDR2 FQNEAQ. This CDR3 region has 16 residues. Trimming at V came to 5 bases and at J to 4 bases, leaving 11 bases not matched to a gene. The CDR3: CASSPGQVVLNQPQHF. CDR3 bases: TGTGCCAGCAGCCCAGGACAGGTCGTTCTTAATCAGCCCCAGCATTTT.

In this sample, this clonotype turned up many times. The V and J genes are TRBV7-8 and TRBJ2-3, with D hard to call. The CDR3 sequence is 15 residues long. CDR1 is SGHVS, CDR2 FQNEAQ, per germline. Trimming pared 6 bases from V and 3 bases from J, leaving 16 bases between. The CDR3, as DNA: TGTGCCAGCAGTGTTAACCGTCTCCGGACAGATACGCAGTATTTT. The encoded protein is CASSVNRLRTDTQYF.

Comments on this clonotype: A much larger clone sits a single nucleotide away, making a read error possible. CDR3 loop: CASSLFGGWDPTEAIF. In nucleotides, the CDR3 is TGTGCCAGCAGCTTATTTGGGGGCTGGGATCCCACTGAAGCTATCTTT. This chain connects TRBV7-9 to TRBJ1-1; TRBD1 is a possible D gene (6 bases). The CDR3 loop spans 16 amino acids. Germline loops: CDR1 SEHNR, CDR2 FQNEAQ (reference sequence).

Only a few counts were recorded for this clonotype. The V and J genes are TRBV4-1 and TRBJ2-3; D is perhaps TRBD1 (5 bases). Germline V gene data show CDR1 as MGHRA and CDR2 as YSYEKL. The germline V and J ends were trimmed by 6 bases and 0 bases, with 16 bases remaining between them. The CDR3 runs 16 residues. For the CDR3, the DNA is TGCGCCAGCAGTGAGGAGTGGGCAGGGAGCACAGATACGCAGTATTTT. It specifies CASSEEWAGSTDTQYF.